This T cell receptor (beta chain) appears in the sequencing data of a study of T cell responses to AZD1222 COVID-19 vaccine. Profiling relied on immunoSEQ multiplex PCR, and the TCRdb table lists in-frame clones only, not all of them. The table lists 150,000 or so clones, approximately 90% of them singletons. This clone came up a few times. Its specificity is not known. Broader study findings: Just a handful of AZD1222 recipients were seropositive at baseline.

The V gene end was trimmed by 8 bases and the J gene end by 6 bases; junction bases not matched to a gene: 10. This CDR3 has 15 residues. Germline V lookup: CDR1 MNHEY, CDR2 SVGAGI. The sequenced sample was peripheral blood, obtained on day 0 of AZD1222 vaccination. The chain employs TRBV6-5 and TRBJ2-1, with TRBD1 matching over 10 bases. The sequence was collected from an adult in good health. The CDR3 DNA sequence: TGTGCCAGCCAGTTAGGGACAGGGGTGCGCAATGAGCAGTTCTTC. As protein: CASQLGTGVRNEQFF.